This TCR beta chain originates from a study of blood T cell repertoires in COVID-19. Study-wide background: Researchers got acute and convalescent COVID-19 samples from the United States, Italy and Spain. Sources were T cells, B-cell-depleted T cells, or PBMCs; the material itself was cDNA or gDNA.

The length of the CDR3 is 17 residues. V lost 0 bases and J 3 bases, leaving 17 bases between the germline ends. Germline assignment: CDR1 LGHDT and CDR2 YNNKEL (reference sequence). As handled by the study authors: Amplification of reference gene primers provided the estimated nucleated cell counts. Assay: immunoSEQ multiplex PCR; the TCRdb copy retains only in-frame clones and omits some. That table gives V, J and clone size, and the DNA gave D and trimming. The sample contains over 130,000 clones, 80% to 90% of which appear only once. The chain has TRBV3-1 (or the pseudogene TRBV3-2) and TRBJ1-2; D gene unclear. Sequencing input: peripheral blood. The sequence derives from a man aged 65 to 85 with acute or convalescent COVID-19. The CDR3 region has the DNA TGTGCCAGCAGCCAAGAGCCCCCCCGGGGAGGCCACTATGGCTACACCTTC. It encodes CASSQEPPRGGHYGYTF.